The T cell receptor beta chain described here comes from a study of cytomegalovirus exposure and HLA in healthy donors. Study findings and constraints: Common viral pathogens seemed, in a later analysis, to connect with several of the most significant clusters. A missense variant in DCLRE1C was later tied to TCR beta V- and J-gene trimming.

Despite likely unrecorded immune exposures, the donors were nominally healthy at the time of sampling. Of note for this clone: Its antigen is unidentified.

60 Vbeta and 13 Jbeta primers were used in PCR. Measured with immunoSEQ multiplex PCR; TCRdb has only the in-frame clones, and not every one. The data contain nearly 200,000 clones, 80% to 85% of them singletons. This CDR3 has 15 amino acids. V dropped 3 bases and J dropped 0 bases, with 10 bases sitting between them. Per germline, CDR1 MRHNA and CDR2 SNTAGT. This receptor was obtained from a woman aged 45-65 years in good health and CMV-seropositive. The rearrangement joins TRBV6-4 to TRBJ2-3; unclear D gene. The sample taken for sequencing was PBMCs. The CDR3 region is CASSEGLASTDTQYF. The CDR3 nucleotides are TGTGCCAGCAGTGAAGGATTAGCTAGCACAGATACGCAGTATTTT.